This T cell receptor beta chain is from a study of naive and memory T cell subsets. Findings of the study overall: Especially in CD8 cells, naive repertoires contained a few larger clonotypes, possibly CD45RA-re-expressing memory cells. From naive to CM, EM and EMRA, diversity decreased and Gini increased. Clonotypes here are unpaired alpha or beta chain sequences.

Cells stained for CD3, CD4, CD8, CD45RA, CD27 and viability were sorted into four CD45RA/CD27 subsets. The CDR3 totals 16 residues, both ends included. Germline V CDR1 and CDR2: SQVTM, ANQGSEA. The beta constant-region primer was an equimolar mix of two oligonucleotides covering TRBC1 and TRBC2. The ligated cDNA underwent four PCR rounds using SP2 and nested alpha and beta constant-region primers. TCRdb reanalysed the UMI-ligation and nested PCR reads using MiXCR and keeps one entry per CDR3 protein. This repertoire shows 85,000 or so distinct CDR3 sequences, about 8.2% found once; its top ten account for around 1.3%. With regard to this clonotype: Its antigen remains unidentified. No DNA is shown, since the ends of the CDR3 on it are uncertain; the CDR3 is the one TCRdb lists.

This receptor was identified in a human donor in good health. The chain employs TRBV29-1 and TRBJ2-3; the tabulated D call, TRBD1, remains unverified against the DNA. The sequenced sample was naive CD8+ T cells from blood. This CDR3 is CSVGPGTGRSTDTQCF.